Shown below are 18 T cell receptor beta chains from a single sample sequenced in a study of vaccination effects on CD4 cells after COVID-19 (dated by TCRdb to 2021 to 2024). To identify antigen-specific CD4+ T cell clonotypes by their expansion, the ViraFEST assay first stimulated PBMC with viral peptide pools and then applied TCR sequencing. After less than 13 days of culture, CD4+ T cells were isolated with the EasySep CD4+ T cell isolation kit. PCR-confirmed SARS-CoV-2 infection had occurred in convalescent patients between March and December 2020, before the Alpha, Beta and Delta variants emerged in the United States. Their recognized antigens are unknown. The library was prepared using the immunoSEQ multiplex PCR assay. TCRdb took over this immuneACCESS table, retaining in-frame rearrangements with V and J assigned. Such tables are incomplete; in checked studies, under half of the missing clones stem from an unresolved V gene, and the remainder is unexplained. The table for this sample lists some 38,000 clones; over 60% of them were counted only once. The ten largest clonotypes hold about a sixth of the sample.

The sequences come from CD4+ T cells from PBMCs cultured with HCoV-NL63 spike peptides, collected before COVID-19 vaccination. Read against the paper, the sample's cell subset or site label means: HCoV-NL63 spike overlapping peptide pool stimulation. The receptors shown here come from a human donor who had a prior SARS-CoV-2 infection.

This sequence joins TRBV5-1 and TRBJ2-4; 10 nucleotides align to TRBD2. The germline CDR1 and CDR2 sequences are SGHRS and YFSETQ. CDR3 size: 15 residues. J was trimmed by 8 bases and V by 4 bases; bases with no gene match: 9. CDR3: CASSPLAGIGYIQYF. CDR3 bases: TGCGCCAGCAGCCCACTAGCGGGAATCGGGTACATTCAGTACTTC.

The V and J genes are TRBV5-1 and TRBJ2-3; weak D call: TRBD1 (5 bases). In germline, CDR1 is SGHRS, CDR2 YFSETQ. The V end was cut by 4 bases, the J end by 7 bases, with 16 bases between. The CDR3 totals 14 residues. The CDR3 loop is CASSPPSGANTQYF. CDR3 bases: TGCGCCAGCAGCCCCCCCTCTGGGGCGAATACGCAGTATTTT. The full variable domain, with the rest looked up from reference TRBV5-1 and TRBJ2-3, is KAGVTQTPRYLIKTRGQQVTLSCSPISGHRSVSWYQQTPGQGLQFLFEYFSETQRNKGNFPGRFSGRQFSNSRSEMNVSTLELGDSALYLCASSPPSGANTQYFGPGTRLTVL.

The chain carries TRBV7-3 and TRBJ2-5; maybe TRBD1 (5 bases). Germline V CDR1 and CDR2: SGHTA, FQGTGA. The CDR3 length is 13 residues. Between the trimmed V and J ends, which lost 5 bases and 2 bases, there was a span of 9 bases. The CDR3 DNA reads TGTGCCAGCAGCATCAGGGTACAAGAGACCCAGTACTTC. This encodes CASSIRVQETQYF. Full variable domain (rest looked up from reference TRBV7-3 and TRBJ2-5): GAGVSQTPSNKVTEKGKYVELRCDPISGHTALYWYRQSLGQGPEFLIYFQGTGAADDSGLPNDRFFAVRPEGSVSTLKIQRTERGDSAVYLCASSIRVQETQYFGPGTRLLVL.

The rearrangement joins TRBV7-2 to TRBJ2-3, with TRBD2 matching 13 bases. V lost 5 bases, J lost 11 bases, and 10 bases stayed unmatched. Germline CDR1 and CDR2: SGHTA and FQGNSA. The CDR3 sequence is 15 residues long. For the CDR3, the DNA is TGTGCCAGCAGCGGGCGACTAGCGGGAGGTCGGGTGCAGTATTTT. Translated, it gives CASSGRLAGGRVQYF.

This rearrangement joins TRBV3-1 (or the pseudogene TRBV3-2) to TRBJ2-1, with a possible D match to TRBD2 (7 bases). CDR3 length: 14 residues. Trimming shortened V by 0 bases and J by 9 bases, and 12 bases separated the two germline ends. The germline CDR1 and CDR2 sequences are LGHDT and YNNKEL (reference sequence). CDR3 protein: CASSQDEGGGEQFF. The CDR3, as DNA: TGTGCCAGCAGCCAAGATGAGGGAGGGGGTGAGCAGTTCTTC.

This clone has only one observation. V and J are TRBV6-5 and TRBJ2-7; D is undetermined. This CDR3 contains 14 residues. CDR1 and CDR2 from the germline V gene are MNHEY and SVGAGI. V was shortened by 4 bases and J by 6 bases, with 16 bases between the two germline ends. The CDR3, as DNA: TGTGCCAGCAGTTTTGCGTTTTCGGCTGGCGAGCAGTACTTC. Its translation: CASSFAFSAGEQYF.

The DNA for the CDR3 is TGCGCCAGCAGCCTGGGGGAGGGTGAGCAGTTCTTC. Its protein is CASSLGEGEQFF. V is TRBV5-1 and J is TRBJ2-1, with 7 nucleotides matching TRBD2. V lost 4 bases to trimming and J lost 9 bases; unmatched junction nucleotides: 4. The CDR3 consists of 12 residues. The germline gives CDR1 SGHRS, CDR2 YFSETQ.

This clone turned up a few times. The chain combines TRBV21-1 with TRBJ2-5; the tabulated D call, TRBD2, remains unverified against the DNA. TRBV21-1 is designated a pseudogene. The CDR3 extends over 14 amino acids. The CDR3 is CASSNLAGAETQYF. The CDR3 DNA reads as TGTGCCAGCAGCAATTTAGCTGGCGCAGAGACCCAGTACTTC.

This clone was seen more than once but under ten times. The CDR3 here is CASSWVLGGGNEQFF. Written as DNA, the CDR3 is TGTGCCAGCAGTTGGGTGCTCGGCGGAGGGAATGAGCAGTTCTTC. The chain couples TRBV6-5 to TRBJ2-1; perhaps TRBD2 as D (6 bases). CDR1 is MNHEY and CDR2 is SVGAGI in the germline V gene. Deletions cut 4 bases from V and 7 bases from J, with 17 bases between. The CDR3 has 15 amino acids.

The chain links TRBV20-1 to TRBJ1-1, with D tentatively TRBD1 (5 bases). The V end lost 6 bases, the J end lost 5 bases, and 10 bases lay between the germline ends. CDR3 length equals 11 residues. CDR1 is DFQATT, CDR2 SNEGSKA, per germline (reference sequence). CDR3: CSALGLTEAFF. The CDR3, as DNA: TGCAGTGCACTGGGACTTACTGAAGCTTTCTTT.

The chain has TRBV24-1 and TRBJ2-2; 9 positions agree with TRBD1. There are 15 residues in the CDR3. V lost 4 bases and J lost 6; bases outside the gene matches: 5. Germline CDR1 KGHDR, CDR2 SFDVKD. CDR3 bases: TGTGCCACCAGTGACCCGCGGACAGGGGCCGGGGAGCTGTTTTTT. Its protein product is CATSDPRTGAGELFF.

This chain links TRBV7-9 with TRBJ2-1; the D is unclear. CDR3 length: 12 amino acids. Deletions cut 1 base from V and 9 bases from J, with 7 bases between. CDR1 and CDR2 from the germline V gene are SEHNR and FQNEAQ (reference sequence). CDR3: CASSLGQLEQFF. The CDR3 region has the DNA TGTGCCAGCAGCTTAGGGCAACTTGAGCAGTTCTTC.

The chain employs TRBV12-3 or TRBV12-4 and TRBJ2-7; D uncertain. Trimming removed 8 bases at V and 7 bases at J, with 18 bases between. CDR3 size: 13 residues. The CDR3 DNA is TGTGCCAGCGGAGTGTCGCCCGTTTGGGAGCAGTACTTC. Protein: CASGVSPVWEQYF.

The chain is built from TRBV3-1 (or the pseudogene TRBV3-2) and TRBJ2-7; 10 bases align to TRBD2. The CDR3 extends over 14 amino acids. V lost 4 bases to trimming and J lost 4 bases; unmatched junction nucleotides: 4. Germline values: CDR1 LGHDT, CDR2 YNNKEL (reference sequence). Written as DNA, the CDR3 is TGTGCCAGCAGCCTAGCGGGGGGCATATACGAGCAGTACTTC. Translating it yields CASSLAGGIYEQYF.

The rearrangement links TRBV27 to TRBJ2-5, with TRBD2 as a possible D gene (6 bases). Trimming removed 3 bases from V and 5 bases from J, with 10 bases in between. This CDR3 spans 13 amino acids. Per the germline V gene, CDR1 is MNHEY and CDR2 is SMNVEV (reference sequence). The CDR3: CASSFGEEETQYF. As DNA, the CDR3 is TGTGCCAGCAGTTTTGGGGAGGAGGAGACCCAGTACTTC.

The J gene is TRBJ1-5, the V gene TRBV27; no firm D call. The V end was cut by 2 bases, the J end by 9 bases, with 8 bases between. Germline V lookup: CDR1 MNHEY, CDR2 SMNVEV (reference sequence). The CDR3 sequence is 12 residues long. CDR3 DNA sequence: TGTGCCAGCAGTTTACGGCTTGGGCCCCAGCATTTT. This encodes CASSLRLGPQHF.

V usage is TRBV20-1 and J usage is TRBJ2-7, with D possibly called TRBD1 or TRBD2 (5 bases each). The CDR3 totals 12 residues. The germline V gene encodes CDR1 DFQATT and CDR2 SNEGSKA (reference sequence). Trimming left V 3 bases short and J 6 bases short, with 12 bases between. For the CDR3, the DNA is TGCAGTGCTAGTACTAGGGGACCCGAGCAGTACTTC. Residues: CSASTRGPEQYF.

The chain is built from TRBV14 and TRBJ2-5; D uncertain. Germline CDR1 SGHDN, CDR2 FVKESK. V lost 5 bases and J 5 bases, leaving 12 bases between the germline ends. This CDR3 is built from 13 residues. The CDR3 bases are TGTGCCAGCAGCGGCTGGGGTTCTGAGACCCAGTACTTC. Translation: CASSGWGSETQYF.